This TCR beta chain was profiled in a study of shared clonotypes between healthy human individuals. Some clones are missing from TCRdb's copy, which holds only in-frame ones; the method was immunoSEQ multiplex PCR. This table holds some 2.1 million clones, 95% found once. The germline CDR1 and CDR2 sequences are SGHRS and YFSETQ. CDR3 length: 14 residues. The V end was cut by 2 bases, the J end by 2 bases, with 9 bases between. Study results and limitations: Generation probabilities were higher for clonotypes shared across all four sorted-subset donors than for unshared ones. The represented genetic and exposure-history diversity was limited by the small number of donors. On the whole, naive subsets had larger estimated richness than memory subsets had. A few donors had around 5.2% of their naive CD4 clonotypes in common.

Note on this clone: Antigen unknown. This sample includes further DNA sequences coding for the same CDR3.

Sequenced sample: naive CD4+ T cells sorted from blood. Subset described: CD45RA+ positively selected. The V gene is TRBV5-1, the J gene TRBJ2-3; tentatively, D is TRBD1 (5 bases). This clonotype was obtained from a man between 18 and 29 years old in good health. The CDR3 bases are TGCGCCAGCAGCTTAGGGGCCTCCACAGATACGCAGTATTTT. Amino acid sequence: CASSLGASTDTQYF.